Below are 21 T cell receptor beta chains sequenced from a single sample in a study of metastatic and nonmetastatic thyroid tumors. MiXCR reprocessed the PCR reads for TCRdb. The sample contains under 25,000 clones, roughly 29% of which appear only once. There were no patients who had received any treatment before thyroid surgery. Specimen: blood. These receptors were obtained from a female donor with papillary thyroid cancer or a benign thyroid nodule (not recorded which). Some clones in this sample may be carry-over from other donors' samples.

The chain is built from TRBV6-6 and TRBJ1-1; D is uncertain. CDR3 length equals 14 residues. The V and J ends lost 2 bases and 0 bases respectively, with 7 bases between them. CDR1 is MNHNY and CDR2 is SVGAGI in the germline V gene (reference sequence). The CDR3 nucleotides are TGTGCCAGCAGTTACAGGCCTCTGAACACTGAAGCTTTCTTT. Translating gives CASSYRPLNTEAFF.

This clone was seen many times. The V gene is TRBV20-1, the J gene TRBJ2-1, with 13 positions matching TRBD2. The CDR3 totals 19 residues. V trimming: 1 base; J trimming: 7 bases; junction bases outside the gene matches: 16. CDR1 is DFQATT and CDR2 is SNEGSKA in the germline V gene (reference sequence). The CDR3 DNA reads TGCAGTGCTAGAGGAGGGCCTGGGACTAGCGGGACCAGCCGGAATGAGCAGTTCTTC. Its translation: CSARGGPGTSGTSRNEQFF.

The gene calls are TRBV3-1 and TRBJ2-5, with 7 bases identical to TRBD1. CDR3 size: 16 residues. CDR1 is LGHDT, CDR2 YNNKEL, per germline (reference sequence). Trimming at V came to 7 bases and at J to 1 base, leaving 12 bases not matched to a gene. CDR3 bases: TGTGCCAGCATCGCCCGACAGGGTAGGTTCCAAGAGACCCAGTACTTC. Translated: CASIARQGRFQETQYF.

In DNA form, the CDR3 reads TGCGCCAGCAGCTTGCAACGGGAGGTGGGGGATACGCAGTATTTT. Its translation is CASSLQREVGDTQYF. The gene calls are TRBV5-1 and TRBJ2-3, with 7 nucleotides matching TRBD2. The germline CDR1 and CDR2 sequences are SGHRS and YFSETQ. V gave up 1 base and J gave up 6 bases; unmatched junction bases: 8. The CDR3 contains 15 residues.

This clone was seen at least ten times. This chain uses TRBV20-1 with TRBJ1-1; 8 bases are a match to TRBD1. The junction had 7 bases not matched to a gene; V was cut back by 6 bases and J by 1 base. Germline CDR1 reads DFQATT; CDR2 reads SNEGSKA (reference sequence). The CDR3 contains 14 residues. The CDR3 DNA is TGCAGTGCCTTAACAGGGGGGTCGAACACTGAAGCTTTCTTT. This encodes CSALTGGSNTEAFF.

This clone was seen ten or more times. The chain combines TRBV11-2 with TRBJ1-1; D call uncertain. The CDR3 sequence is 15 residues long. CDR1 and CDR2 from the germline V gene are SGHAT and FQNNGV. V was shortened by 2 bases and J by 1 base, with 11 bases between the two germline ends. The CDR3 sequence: CASSLTGSQNTEAFF. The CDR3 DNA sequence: TGTGCCAGCAGCTTAACCGGGAGCCAGAACACTGAAGCTTTCTTT.

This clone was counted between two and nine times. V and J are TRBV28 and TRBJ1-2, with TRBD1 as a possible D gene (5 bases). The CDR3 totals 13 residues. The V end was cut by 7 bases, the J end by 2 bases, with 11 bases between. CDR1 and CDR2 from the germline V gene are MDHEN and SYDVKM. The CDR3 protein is CASNPGGNYGYTF. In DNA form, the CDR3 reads TGTGCCAGCAATCCCGGGGGGAACTATGGCTACACCTTC.

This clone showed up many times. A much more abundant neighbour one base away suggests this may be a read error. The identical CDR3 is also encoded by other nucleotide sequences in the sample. CDR3 region: CASIGIDSEANVLTF. CDR3 DNA: TGTGCCAGCATTGGGATCGACTCTGAGGCCAACGTCCTGACTTTC. V is TRBV2 and J is TRBJ2-6; no reliable D call. Germline V lookup: CDR1 SNHLY, CDR2 FYNNEI. The length of the CDR3 is 15 residues. The full variable domain, with the rest looked up from reference TRBV2 and TRBJ2-6, is EPEVTQTPSHQVTQMGQEVILRCVPISNHLYFYWYRQILGQKVEFLVSFYNNEISEKSEIFDDQFSVERPDGSNFTLKIRSTKLEDSAMYFCASIGIDSEANVLTFGAGSRLTVL.

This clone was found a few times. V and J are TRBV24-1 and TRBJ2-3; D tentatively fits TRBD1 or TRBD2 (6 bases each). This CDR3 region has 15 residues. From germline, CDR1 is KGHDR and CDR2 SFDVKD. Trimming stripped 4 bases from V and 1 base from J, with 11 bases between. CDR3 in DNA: TGTGCCACCAGTGACAGGGGAGGTGGCACAGATACGCAGTATTTT. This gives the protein CATSDRGGGTDTQYF.

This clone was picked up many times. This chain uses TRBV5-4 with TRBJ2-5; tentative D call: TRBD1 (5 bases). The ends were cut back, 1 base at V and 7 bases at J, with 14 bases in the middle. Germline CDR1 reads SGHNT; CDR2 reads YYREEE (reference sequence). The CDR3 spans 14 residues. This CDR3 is CASSLQSGQGTQYF. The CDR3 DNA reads TGTGCCAGCAGCTTGCAGTCGGGTCAGGGGACCCAGTACTTC.

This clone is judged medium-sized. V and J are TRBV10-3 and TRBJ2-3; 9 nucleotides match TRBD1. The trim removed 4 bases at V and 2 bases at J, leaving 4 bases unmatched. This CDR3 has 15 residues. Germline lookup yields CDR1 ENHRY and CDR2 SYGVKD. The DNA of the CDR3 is TGTGCCATCAGTGTACGGACAGGGGTCACAGATACGCAGTATTTT. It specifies CAISVRTGVTDTQYF.

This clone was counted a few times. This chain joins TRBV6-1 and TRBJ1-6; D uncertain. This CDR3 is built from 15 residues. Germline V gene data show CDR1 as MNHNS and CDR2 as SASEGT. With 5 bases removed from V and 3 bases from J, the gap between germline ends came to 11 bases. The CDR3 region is CASSSQDYYNSPLHF. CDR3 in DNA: TGTGCCAGCAGTTCCCAGGACTACTATAATTCACCCCTCCACTTT.

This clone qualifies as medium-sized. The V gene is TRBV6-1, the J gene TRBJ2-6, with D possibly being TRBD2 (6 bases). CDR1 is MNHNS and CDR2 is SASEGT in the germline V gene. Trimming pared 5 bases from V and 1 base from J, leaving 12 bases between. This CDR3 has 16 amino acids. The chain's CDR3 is CASSPQSGSGANVLTF. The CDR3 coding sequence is TGTGCCAGCAGTCCCCAAAGCGGGTCTGGGGCCAACGTCCTGACTTTC.

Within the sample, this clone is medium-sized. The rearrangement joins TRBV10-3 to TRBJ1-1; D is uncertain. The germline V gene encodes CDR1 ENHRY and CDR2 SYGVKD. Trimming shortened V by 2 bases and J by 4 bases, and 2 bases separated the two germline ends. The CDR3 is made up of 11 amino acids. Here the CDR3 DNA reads TGTGCCATCAGTGAGGCCACTGAAGCTTTCTTT. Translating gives CAISEATEAFF.

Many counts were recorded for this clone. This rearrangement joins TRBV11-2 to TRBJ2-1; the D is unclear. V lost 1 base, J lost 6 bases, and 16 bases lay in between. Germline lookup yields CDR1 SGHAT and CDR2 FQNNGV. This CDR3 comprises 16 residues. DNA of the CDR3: TGTGCCAGCAGCTTAGTGTTGTTCGCCGGTCGCAATGAGCAGTTCTTC. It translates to CASSLVLFAGRNEQFF.

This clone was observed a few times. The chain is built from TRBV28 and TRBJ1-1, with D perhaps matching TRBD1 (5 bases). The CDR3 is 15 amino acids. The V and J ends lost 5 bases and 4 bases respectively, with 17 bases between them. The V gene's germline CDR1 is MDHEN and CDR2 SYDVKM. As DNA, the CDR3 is TGTGCCAGCAGTCCAGGTGGGGGTGCGGCCACTGAAGCTTTCTTT. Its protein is CASSPGGGAATEAFF.

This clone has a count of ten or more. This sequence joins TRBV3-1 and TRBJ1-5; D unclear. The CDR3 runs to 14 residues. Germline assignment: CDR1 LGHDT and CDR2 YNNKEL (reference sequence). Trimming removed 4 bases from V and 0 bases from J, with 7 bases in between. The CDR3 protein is CASSLRNSNQPQHF. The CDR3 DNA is TGTGCCAGCAGCCTGAGAAATAGCAATCAGCCCCAGCATTTT.

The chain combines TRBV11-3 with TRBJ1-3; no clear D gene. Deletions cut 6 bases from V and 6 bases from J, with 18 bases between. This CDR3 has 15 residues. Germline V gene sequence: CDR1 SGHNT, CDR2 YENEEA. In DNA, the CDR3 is TGTGCCAGCAGTTGGTTGGGCGTATCGGCAAACACCATATATTTT. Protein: CASSWLGVSANTIYF.

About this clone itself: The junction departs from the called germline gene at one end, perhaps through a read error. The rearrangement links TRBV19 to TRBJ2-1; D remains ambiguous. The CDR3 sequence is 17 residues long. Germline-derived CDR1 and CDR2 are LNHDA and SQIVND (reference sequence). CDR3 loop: CSSSPAGVGSGYNEQFF. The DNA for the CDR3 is TGTTCCAGTAGTCCCGCCGGCGTAGGATCGGGCTACAATGAGCAGTTCTTC.

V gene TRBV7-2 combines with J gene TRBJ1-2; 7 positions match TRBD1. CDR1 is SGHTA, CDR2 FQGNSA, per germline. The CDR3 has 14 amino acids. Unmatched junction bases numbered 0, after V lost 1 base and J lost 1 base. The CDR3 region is CASSLDRGNYGYTF. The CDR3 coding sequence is TGTGCCAGCAGCTTAGACAGGGGTAACTATGGCTACACCTTC.

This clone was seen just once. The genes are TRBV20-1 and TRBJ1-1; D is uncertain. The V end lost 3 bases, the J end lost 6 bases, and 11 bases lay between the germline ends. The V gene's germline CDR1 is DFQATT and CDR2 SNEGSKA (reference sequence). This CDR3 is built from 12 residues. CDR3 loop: CSASGQIAEAFF. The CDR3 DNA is TGCAGTGCTAGTGGTCAGATTGCTGAAGCTTTCTTT.